This T cell receptor beta chain originates from a study of vaccination effects on CD4 cells after COVID-19. Before any sequencing was done, the ViraFEST assay used viral peptide pools to expand antigen-specific CD4+ T cells. Once cultured for roughly nine days, the cells underwent separation to obtain CD4+ T cells. Prior SARS-CoV-2 infection was absent in the vaccine recipients, as shown by negative nucleocapsid antibodies. Points on this clone: The antigen remains undetermined.

Assay used: immunoSEQ multiplex PCR; TCRdb lists only in-frame clones, some missing. The data show about 25,000 clones, with roughly three quarters seen just once and 9% to 12% held by the top ten. Trimming shortened V by 3 bases and J by 7 bases, and 12 bases separated the two germline ends. This CDR3 has 12 residues. Germline V gives CDR1 SQVTM, CDR2 ANQGSEA. This material consisted of CD4+ T cells from PBMCs cultured with HCoV-NL63 spike peptides, taken before COVID-19 vaccination. The source of this sequence is a human donor who received a COVID-19 vaccine. The chain employs TRBV29-1 and TRBJ2-5; TRBD1 or TRBD2 may be the D gene (5 bases each). The CDR3 nucleotides read TGCAGCGTTGAGGGGGAACCGATGACCCAGTACTTC. It is translated as CSVEGEPMTQYF.